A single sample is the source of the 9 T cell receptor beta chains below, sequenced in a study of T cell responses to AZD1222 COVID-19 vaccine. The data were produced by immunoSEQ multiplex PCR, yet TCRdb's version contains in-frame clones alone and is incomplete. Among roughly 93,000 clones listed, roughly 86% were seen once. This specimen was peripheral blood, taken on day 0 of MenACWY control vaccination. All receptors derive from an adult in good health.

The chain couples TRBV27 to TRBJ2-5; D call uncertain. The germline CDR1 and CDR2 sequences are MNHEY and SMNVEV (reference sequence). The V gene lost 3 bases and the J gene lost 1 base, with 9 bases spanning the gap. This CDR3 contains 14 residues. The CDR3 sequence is CASSFSAFQETQYF. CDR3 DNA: TGTGCCAGCAGTTTCAGCGCGTTCCAAGAGACCCAGTACTTC.

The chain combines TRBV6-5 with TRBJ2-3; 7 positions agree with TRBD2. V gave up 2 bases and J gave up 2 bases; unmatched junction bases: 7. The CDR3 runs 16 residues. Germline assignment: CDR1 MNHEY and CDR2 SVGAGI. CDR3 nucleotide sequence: TGTGCCAGCAGTTACACGGCGGGGGAGCCCACAGATACGCAGTATTTT. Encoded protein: CASSYTAGEPTDTQYF.

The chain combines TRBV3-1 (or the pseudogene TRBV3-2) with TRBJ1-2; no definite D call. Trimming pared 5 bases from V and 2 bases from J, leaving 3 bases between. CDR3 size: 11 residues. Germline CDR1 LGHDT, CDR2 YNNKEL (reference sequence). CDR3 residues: CASSSNYGYTF. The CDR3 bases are TGTGCCAGCAGCTCCAACTATGGCTACACCTTC.

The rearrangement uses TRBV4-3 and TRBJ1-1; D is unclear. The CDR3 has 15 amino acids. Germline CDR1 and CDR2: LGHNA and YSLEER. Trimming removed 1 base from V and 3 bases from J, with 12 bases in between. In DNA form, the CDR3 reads TGCGCCAGCAGCCAAGTAGTTGGGTGGGACACTGAAGCTTTCTTT. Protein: CASSQVVGWDTEAFF.

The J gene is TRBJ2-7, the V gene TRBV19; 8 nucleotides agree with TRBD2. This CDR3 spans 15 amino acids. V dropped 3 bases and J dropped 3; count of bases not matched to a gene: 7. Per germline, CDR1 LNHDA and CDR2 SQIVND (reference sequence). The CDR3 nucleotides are TGTGCCAGTAGTATCGGACTAGCTATAGGCTACGAGCAGTACTTC. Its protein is CASSIGLAIGYEQYF.

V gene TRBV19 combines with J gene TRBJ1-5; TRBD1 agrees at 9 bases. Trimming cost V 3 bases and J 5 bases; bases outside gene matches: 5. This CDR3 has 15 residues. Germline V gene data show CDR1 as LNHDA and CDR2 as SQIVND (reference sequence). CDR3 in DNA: TGTGCCAGTAGTATCGGACAGGGGTTTCATCAGCCCCAGCATTTT. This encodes CASSIGQGFHQPQHF.

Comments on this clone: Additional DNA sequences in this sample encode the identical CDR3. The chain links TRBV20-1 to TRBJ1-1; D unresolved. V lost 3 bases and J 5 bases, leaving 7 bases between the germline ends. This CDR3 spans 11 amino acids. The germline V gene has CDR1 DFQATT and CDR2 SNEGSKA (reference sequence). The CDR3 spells CSASRGTEAFF. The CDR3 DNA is TGCAGTGCTAGTCGAGGGACTGAAGCTTTCTTT.

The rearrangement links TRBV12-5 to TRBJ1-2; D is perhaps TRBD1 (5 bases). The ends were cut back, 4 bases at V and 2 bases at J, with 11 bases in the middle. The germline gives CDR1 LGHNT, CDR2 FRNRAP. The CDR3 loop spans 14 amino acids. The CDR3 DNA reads TGTGCTAGTGGTTCGGGACTTCTCAACTATGGCTACACCTTC. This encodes CASGSGLLNYGYTF.

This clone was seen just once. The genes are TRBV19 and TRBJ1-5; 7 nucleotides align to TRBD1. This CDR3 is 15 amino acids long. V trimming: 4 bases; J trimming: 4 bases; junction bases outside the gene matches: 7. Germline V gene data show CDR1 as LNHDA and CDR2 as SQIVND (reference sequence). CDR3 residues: CASSTLQGRNQPQHF. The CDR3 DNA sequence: TGTGCCAGTAGTACCCTACAGGGGAGAAATCAGCCCCAGCATTTT.